Listed below are T cell receptor beta chains from one sample, sequenced in a study of blood T cell repertoires in COVID-19. The assay was immunoSEQ multiplex PCR, and TCRdb's table has in-frame clones only and misses some. This sample yields approximately 170,000 clones, of which approximately 91% are seen a single time; approximately 5% belongs to the top ten. The material sequenced was peripheral blood. Receptors originate from a young man with COVID-19, enrolled during active disease. Both conserved end residues are part of each CDR3. The order of the fields is clone size, D gene, J gene, V gene, CDR3 protein, CDR3 DNA. D genes are given only for firm matches. The size field is filled for only some rows; it gives once, few, many or a size class.

>NA|NA|TRBJ2-5|TRBV4-1
CASSQAPRTTQYF
TGCGCCAGCAGCCAAGCGCCCAGAACGACCCAGTACTTC
>NA|NA|TRBJ2-2|TRBV9
CASSVGAGGLAWDTGELFF
TGTGCCAGCAGCGTAGGAGCAGGGGGGCTAGCGTGGGACACCGGGGAGCTGTTTTTT
>NA|NA|TRBJ2-7|TRBV3-1/TRBV3-2
CASSQVYPSYEQYF
TGTGCCAGCAGCCAAGTCTACCCCTCCTACGAGCAGTACTTC
>NA|NA|TRBJ2-7|TRBV11-2
CASSLGGGTYEQYF
TGTGCCAGCAGCTTAGGAGGCGGAACCTACGAGCAGTACTTC
>NA|NA|TRBJ1-5|TRBV11-2
CASSLDRDQPQHF
TGTGCCAGCAGCTTAGATCGTGATCAGCCCCAGCATTTT
>once|NA|TRBJ2-7|TRBV12-3/TRBV12-4
CASSQTGYYEQYF
TGTGCCAGCAGTCAGACGGGATACTACGAGCAGTACTTC
>NA|NA|TRBJ1-2|TRBV7-9
CASSINREGYTF
TGTGCCAGCAGCATAAACAGGGAAGGCTACACCTTC
>NA|NA|TRBJ1-1|TRBV11-3
CASSIGNRANTEAFF
TGTGCCAGCAGTATAGGAAACAGGGCGAACACTGAAGCTTTCTTT
>once|NA|TRBJ2-5|TRBV28
CASSQTGSQLETQYF
TGTGCCAGCAGTCAAACCGGGTCGCAACTAGAGACCCAGTACTTC
>NA|TRBD2|TRBJ2-5|TRBV6-5
CASSYSRGGEKTQYF
TGTGCCAGCAGTTACTCCCGGGGGGGGGAGAAGACCCAGTACTTC
>NA|NA|TRBJ1-2|TRBV9
CASSDPYGYTF
TGTGCCAGCAGCGATCCATATGGCTACACCTTC
>NA|TRBD1|TRBJ2-1|TRBV5-4
CASSGDRGSYNEQFF
TGTGCCAGCAGCGGGGACAGGGGCTCCTACAATGAGCAGTTCTTC
>NA|TRBD2|TRBJ2-3|TRBV27
CASSPAPGLAGGGTDTQYF
TGTGCCAGCAGTCCCGCACCGGGACTAGCGGGAGGGGGCACAGATACGCAGTATTTT
>NA|NA|TRBJ1-1|TRBV9
CASSSPLGGGTEAFF
TGTGCCAGCAGCTCGCCCCTGGGGGGGGGCACTGAAGCTTTCTTT
>NA|NA|TRBJ1-5|TRBV5-6
CASSLGRYSNQPQHF
TGTGCCAGCAGCTTGGGCAGATATAGCAATCAGCCCCAGCATTTT
>NA|TRBD1|TRBJ1-4|TRBV25-1
CASSDTGVTNEKLFF
TGTGCCAGCAGTGATACAGGGGTAACTAATGAAAAACTGTTTTTT
>NA|NA|TRBJ2-2|TRBV3-1/TRBV3-2
CASRLQGGTGELFF
TGTGCCAGCAGGCTCCAGGGTGGCACCGGGGAGCTGTTTTTT
>NA|NA|TRBJ2-5|TRBV4-3
CASSQGSSGAGETQYF
TGCGCCAGCAGCCAAGGCTCCTCGGGAGCTGGGGAGACCCAGTACTTC
>NA|NA|TRBJ1-2|TRBV20-1
CSVAGDGYTF
TGCAGTGTCGCGGGTGATGGCTACACCTTC
>NA|NA|TRBJ1-1|TRBV6-2/TRBV6-3
CASSYPGVRTEAFF
TGTGCCAGCAGTTACCCAGGGGTACGGACTGAAGCTTTCTTT
>NA|NA|TRBJ2-3|TRBV9
CASSVGLEAQDTQYF
TGTGCCAGCAGCGTTGGTCTCGAGGCCCAAGATACGCAGTATTTT
>NA|NA|TRBJ1-5|TRBV7-8
CASSLGAAGSNQPQHF
TGTGCCAGCAGCTTAGGGGCGGCGGGTAGCAATCAGCCCCAGCATTTT
>NA|TRBD1|TRBJ1-6|TRBV7-9
CASSPGDRHNSPLHF
TGTGCCAGCAGCCCGGGGGACAGACATAATTCACCCCTCCACTTT
>NA|NA|TRBJ2-7|TRBV2
CASSERRGVHEQYF
TGTGCCAGCAGTGAACGCCGGGGAGTTCACGAGCAGTACTTC
>NA|NA|TRBJ1-3|TRBV30
CAWIELISGNTIYF
TGTGCCTGGATTGAGCTTATATCTGGAAACACCATATATTTT
>NA|TRBD1|TRBJ1-1|TRBV6-6
CASSSTTGPNTEAFF
TGTGCCAGCAGTTCCACGACAGGGCCAAACACTGAAGCTTTCTTT
>NA|TRBD1|TRBJ2-7|TRBV19
CASRAGTGTYEQYF
TGTGCCAGTAGAGCCGGGACAGGGACGTACGAGCAGTACTTC
>NA|NA|TRBJ1-3|TRBV6-5
CASSNFGNTIYF
TGTGCCAGCTCAAACTTTGGAAACACCATATATTTT
>NA|NA|TRBJ1-2|TRBV19
CASSLPSGRGGYTF
TGTGCCAGTAGTCTGCCCTCAGGGAGGGGCGGCTACACCTTC
>NA|TRBD2|TRBJ2-3|TRBV9
CASSVAAGGPKFTDTQYF
TGTGCCAGCAGCGTAGCAGCGGGAGGGCCTAAATTCACAGATACGCAGTATTTT
>NA|NA|TRBJ2-7|TRBV5-6
CASSLGTYEQYF
TGTGCCAGCAGCCTTGGGACTTACGAGCAGTACTTC
>NA|TRBD1|TRBJ1-5|TRBV11-2
CASSPAGGGGNQPQHF
TGTGCCAGCAGCCCCGCCGGAGGGGGCGGGAATCAGCCCCAGCATTTT
>NA|NA|TRBJ2-5|TRBV28
CASSFGTGQETQYF
TGTGCCAGCAGTTTTGGGACTGGTCAAGAGACCCAGTACTTC